The 16 T cell receptor beta chains presented below share a single source sample, sequenced in a study of shared T cell receptors in the human thymus (TCRdb year 2021). Receptor amplification or capture employed the immunoSEQ multiplex PCR assay. What TCRdb holds here is the immuneACCESS table cut down to in-frame rearrangements. Part of the clones is not present; checked against another copy, under half of the missing clones reflect an unresolved V gene, and the others are unexplained. Within this sample are approximately 730,000 clones, with over 75% of them counted one time only. The leading ten clones occupy more than 0.01% of the sample. The sample also formed part of further work on human thymus T cells.

The sequenced sample was thymocytes. These receptors all come from a girl less than two years old with a congenital heart defect. Donor details come from another sample of the same person, matched by shared clones.

The chain carries TRBV7-2 and TRBJ1-2; D gene unclear. Trimming shortened V by 4 bases and J by 4 bases, and 25 bases separated the two germline ends. The CDR3 consists of 18 residues. The V gene's germline CDR1 is SGHTA and CDR2 FQGNSA. CDR3 in amino acids: CASSCNHLTWAQSYGYTF. CDR3 in DNA: TGTGCCAGCAGCTGTAACCATCTGACCTGGGCCCAATCCTATGGCTACACCTTC.

The gene calls are TRBV10-2 and TRBJ2-3; 10 nucleotides line up with TRBD2. V lost 4 bases, J lost 6 bases, and 10 bases stayed unmatched. The CDR3 loop spans 16 amino acids. Germline lookup yields CDR1 WSHSY and CDR2 SAAADI. The CDR3 loop reads CASSAASGGRRDTQYF. In DNA form, the CDR3 reads TGCGCCAGCAGTGCGGCTAGCGGGGGTAGAAGGGATACGCAGTATTTT.

The J gene is TRBJ1-1, the V gene TRBV4-1; D remains unclear. Trimming took 3 bases from V and 1 from J, leaving 9 bases between them. There are 14 residues in the CDR3. Germline V gene sequence: CDR1 MGHRA, CDR2 YSYEKL. The CDR3 is CASSQSTENTEAFF. CDR3 sequence (DNA): TGCGCCAGCAGCCAGAGCACAGAGAACACTGAAGCTTTCTTT.

This clone turned up a few times. This chain connects TRBV2 to TRBJ1-3; D remains ambiguous. Trimming removed 4 bases from V and 0 bases from J, with 13 bases in between. The germline V gene has CDR1 SNHLY and CDR2 FYNNEI. This CDR3 comprises 16 residues. The CDR3 coding sequence is TGTGCCAGCAGTGTCTTGAGCTTCCCCTCTGGAAACACCATATATTTT. Translating gives CASSVLSFPSGNTIYF.

The chain couples TRBV7-2 to TRBJ1-1; TRBD1 is a possible D gene (5 bases). With 2 bases removed from V and 1 base from J, the gap between germline ends came to 8 bases. The germline V gene has CDR1 SGHTA and CDR2 FQGNSA. CDR3 length: 14 amino acids. Here the CDR3 DNA reads TGTGCCAGCAGCTTATCCGACAGGAACACTGAAGCTTTCTTT. Amino acids: CASSLSDRNTEAFF. Complete variable domain (other parts from reference TRBV7-2 and TRBJ1-1): GAGVSQSPSNKVTEKGKDVELRCDPISGHTALYWYRQSLGQGLEFLIYFQGNSAPDKSGLPSDRFSAERTGGSVSTLTIQRTQQEDSAVYLCASSLSDRNTEAFFGQGTRLTVV.

The chain joins TRBV5-1 to TRBJ2-5; 10 nucleotides agree with TRBD1. CDR1 and CDR2 from the germline V gene are SGHRS and YFSETQ. The CDR3 extends over 15 amino acids. Unmatched junction bases numbered 8, after V lost 4 bases and J lost 5 bases. CDR3 sequence: CASSPWDRGMETQYF. CDR3 nucleotide sequence: TGCGCCAGCAGCCCTTGGGACAGGGGTATGGAGACCCAGTACTTC.

The rearrangement links TRBV19 to TRBJ1-5; the D gene is possibly TRBD1 (5 bases). The length of the CDR3 is 18 residues. In germline, CDR1 is LNHDA, CDR2 SQIVND (reference sequence). Deletions cut 3 bases from V and 0 bases from J, with 18 bases between. In DNA form, the CDR3 reads TGTGCCAGTAGTATGGTCAGGGATGAGGTTTATAGCAATCAGCCCCAGCATTTT. It yields the protein CASSMVRDEVYSNQPQHF.

This chain joins TRBV27 and TRBJ1-2; D might be TRBD1 (5 bases). Trimming removed 5 bases from V and 8 bases from J, with 18 bases in between. This CDR3 is built from 14 residues. Germline-derived CDR1 and CDR2 are MNHEY and SMNVEV (reference sequence). CDR3 amino acids: CASSQGLRAGGYTF. The CDR3 DNA is TGTGCCAGCAGTCAGGGTCTCCGGGCGGGGGGCTACACCTTC.

The rearrangement uses TRBV19 and TRBJ1-2; the match to TRBD1 covers 12 bases. Germline CDR1 reads LNHDA; CDR2 reads SQIVND (reference sequence). The CDR3 consists of 14 residues. Trimming removed 7 bases from V and 6 bases from J; junction bases left unmatched: 6. The CDR3 DNA reads as TGTGCCAGTAACCCGGGACAGGGGGCTAATGGCTACACCTTC. Protein sequence: CASNPGQGANGYTF.

The chain recombines TRBV9 with TRBJ2-2, with 10 bases identical to TRBD1. V gave up 3 bases and J gave up 7 bases; unmatched junction bases: 9. This CDR3 has 16 residues. Looked up from germline, CDR1 is SGDLS and CDR2 is YYNGEE. CDR3 loop: CASSEGTGVYNGELFF. The CDR3 DNA reads as TGTGCCAGCAGCGAGGGGACAGGGGTTTACAACGGGGAGCTGTTTTTT.

About this clone: A junction boundary mismatches the germline segment, possibly from a read error. Other nucleotide sequences in the sample specify the same CDR3. The rearrangement uses TRBV6-1 and TRBJ1-6; D perhaps matches TRBD1 (6 bases). The CDR3 has 13 residues. CDR1 and CDR2 from the germline V gene are MNHNS and SASEGT. CDR3 sequence reads: CASGGRDNSPLHF. As DNA, the CDR3 is TGTGCCAGCGGGGGCAGGGATAATTCCCCCCTCCACTTT.

The chain is built from TRBV6-5 and TRBJ1-2; 9 bases match TRBD1. This CDR3 has 12 residues. CDR1 MNHEY and CDR2 SVGAGI come from the germline V gene. CDR3 in amino acids: CTATGTGSGYTF. The CDR3 DNA sequence: TGTACGGCAACCGGGACAGGGTCTGGCTACACCTTC.

The chain has TRBV5-4 and TRBJ1-3, with TRBD1 identical over 9 bases. Per germline, CDR1 SGHNT and CDR2 YYREEE (reference sequence). The ends lost 4 bases at V and 4 bases at J; junction bases unmatched: 6. The CDR3 is 15 amino acids. The CDR3 bases are TGTGCCAGCAGCCAATACAGGGGGCCCGGAAACACCATATATTTT. Translation: CASSQYRGPGNTIYF.

The rearrangement links TRBV4-3 to TRBJ1-4; no reliable D call. CDR1 and CDR2 from the germline V gene are LGHNA and YSLEER. The CDR3 contains 12 residues. The V gene lost 2 bases and the J gene lost 6 bases, with 4 bases spanning the gap. The CDR3: CASSQRDEKLFF. Written as DNA, the CDR3 is TGCGCCAGCAGCCAACGGGATGAAAAACTGTTTTTT.

This clone turned up a few times. The chain employs TRBV5-6 and TRBJ2-7, with TRBD1 as a possible D gene (6 bases). The CDR3 length is 17 residues. V lost 0 bases and J lost 5, with 21 bases in between. Germline-derived CDR1 and CDR2 are SGHDT and YYEEEE. CDR3 sequence (DNA): TGTGCCAGCAGCTTGGACGGTATCCTACAGGGAGCGAACGAGCAGTACTTC. Amino acid sequence: CASSLDGILQGANEQYF.

The genes are TRBV6-1 and TRBJ2-1; D is possibly TRBD2 (7 bases). The CDR3 sequence is 16 residues long. The V end was cut by 0 bases, the J end by 4 bases, with 13 bases between. Looked up from germline, CDR1 is MNHNS and CDR2 is SASEGT. The DNA for the CDR3 is TGTGCCAGCAGTGAAGCGGGGGGGGCGAAGTACAATGAGCAGTTCTTC. It specifies CASSEAGGAKYNEQFF.